This T cell receptor (beta chain) came from a study of shared clonotypes between healthy human individuals. TCRdb's table, derived via immunoSEQ multiplex PCR, lists solely in-frame clones and lacks some. The sample carries 550,000 to 700,000 clones, about three quarters recorded once. The length of the CDR3 is 17 residues. The germline gives CDR1 SEHNR, CDR2 FQNEAQ (reference sequence). J gave up 2 bases and V 4 bases, and 9 bases lay outside the gene matches. This clone has only one observation. The chain couples TRBV7-9 to TRBJ2-2; 8 positions match TRBD1. Material for sequencing was memory CD4+ T cells sorted from blood. Indicated subset: CD45RA-negative fraction. This clonotype originated in a woman in her thirties in good health. The CDR3 nucleotides are TGTGCCAGCAGCTACGGCTGGGACAGGATTAACACCGGGGAGCTGTTTTTT. It translates to CASSYGWDRINTGELFF. The entire variable domain, with the rest obtained from reference TRBV7-9 and TRBJ2-2, is as follows: DTGVSQNPRHKITKRGQNVTFRCDPISEHNRLYWYRQTLGQGPEFLTYFQNEAQLEKSRLLSDRFSAERPKGSFSTLEIQRTEQGDSAMYLCASSYGWDRINTGELFFGEGSRLTVL.